This T cell receptor (beta chain) was sequenced for a study of blood T cell repertoires in COVID-19 (dated by TCRdb to the early 2020s). Regarding the study in general: The collaborator samples originated in the United States, Italy and Spain and spanned the acute and convalescent phases of COVID-19. The material from the prospective study consisted of cDNA or gDNA derived from T cells, B-cell-depleted T cells, or PBMCs. Deeply sampled blood TCRbeta repertoires from subjects exposed to, actively infected with, or recovered from COVID-19 were included in the dataset. A freely available public database, intended as a resource for researchers studying the immune response to SARS-CoV-2, is where the repertoires were released. The samples were drawn from the first 160 participants of the ongoing ImmuneRACE study and from some 1,300 subjects provided by 6 global collaborators. Sample metadata almost always included a de-identified subject ID, COVID-19 status, age in years and sex. Where HLA class I and class II types were available, the types were taken from metadata supplied by the sample provider, not from assay-based typing. Study-wide findings and limitations: How much clinical and demographic metadata was included differed by source and by participant, and the metadata was provided uncurated.

From the germline V gene, CDR1 is SGHNT and CDR2 is YENEEA. The CDR3 runs 13 residues from the cysteine to the phenylalanine. CDR3 DNA is the only sequence kept; it has 39 bases, read in frame from the first base. V is cut by 4 bases and J by 4 bases, and the space between the germline ends is 10 bases. The immunoSEQ Assay, a bias-controlled multiplex PCR, was used to amplify TCRbeta CDR3 regions from genomic DNA. The authors processed their data as follows. Within the assay, amplification of reference gene primers was used to estimate how many nucleated cells each sample contained. Sequence reads were collapsed and filtered to measure the absolute abundance of every unique TCRbeta CDR3 rearrangement. For each sample, productive Simpson clonality was calculated by taking the square root of Simpson's diversity index across productive rearrangements. Not all clones reach the TCRdb copy of this immuneACCESS table, which keeps in-frame sequences only. Checked studies attribute under half of the gap to unresolved V genes and leave the rest unexplained. The DNA was the basis for D and trimming; V, J and clone size are from that table. The sample table shows roughly 350,000 clones, and around 85% are seen once. The leading ten clones occupy 3.5% to 4% of the sample.

Concerning this clone itself: It lacks a known antigen. No clone much larger than this one lies a single base away; base qualities are absent.

Whole blood was collected in K2EDTA tubes by collaborating institutions according to the institutions' own protocols. Collaborator samples were shipped for TCRbeta analysis as frozen whole blood, isolated PBMCs, or DNA extracted from either sample type. Sample: peripheral blood. The sequence was obtained from a woman younger than 35 with acute or convalescent COVID-19. This chain joins TRBV11-3 to TRBJ1-1; perhaps TRBD1 is the D gene, with 5 bases matching. The DNA sequence is TGTGCCAGCAGCTCAGGGTTGGGCACTGAAGCTTTCTTT. Translated, it gives CASSSGLGTEAFF. With all but the CDR3 taken from the reference TRBV11-3 and TRBJ1-1 genes, the full variable domain is: EAGVVQSPRYKIIEKKQPVAFWCNPISGHNTLYWYLQNLGQGPELLIRYENEEAVDDSQLPKDRFSAERLKGVDSTLKIQPAELGDSAVYLCASSSGLGTEAFFGQGTRLTVV.